This TCR beta chain was identified during a study of blood T cell repertoires in COVID-19. Study at large: Donors in the United States, Italy and Spain gave samples during acute or convalescent COVID-19.

Per the authors' pipeline: Quantification of nucleated cells was approximated via reference gene primer amplification. TCRdb keeps only in-frame clones here, not all; method: immunoSEQ multiplex PCR. V, J and clone size are taken as reported in that table, and D and trimming were inferred from the DNA itself. The sample holds roughly 160,000 clones, 85% seen once. This clone was found once. The V gene's germline CDR1 is MDHEN and CDR2 SYDVKM. V shed 5 bases, J shed 13 bases, and the junction held 18 bases outside the gene matches. CDR3 length: 17 residues. This TCR was sampled from a woman older than 75 with COVID-19, enrolled during active disease. The sequenced sample consisted of peripheral blood. V usage is TRBV28 and J usage is TRBJ2-1, with 12 bases lining up with TRBD2. CDR3 region: CASSPPPLLAGGMGQFF. CDR3 bases: TGTGCCAGCAGTCCCCCCCCCTTGCTAGCGGGAGGGATGGGTCAGTTCTTC. The full variable domain, with the rest looked up from reference TRBV28 and TRBJ2-1, is DVKVTQSSRYLVKRTGEKVFLECVQDMDHENMFWYRQDPGLGLRLIYFSYDVKMKEKGDIPEGYSVSREKKERFSLILESASTNQTSMYLCASSPPPLLAGGMGQFFGPGTRLTVL.